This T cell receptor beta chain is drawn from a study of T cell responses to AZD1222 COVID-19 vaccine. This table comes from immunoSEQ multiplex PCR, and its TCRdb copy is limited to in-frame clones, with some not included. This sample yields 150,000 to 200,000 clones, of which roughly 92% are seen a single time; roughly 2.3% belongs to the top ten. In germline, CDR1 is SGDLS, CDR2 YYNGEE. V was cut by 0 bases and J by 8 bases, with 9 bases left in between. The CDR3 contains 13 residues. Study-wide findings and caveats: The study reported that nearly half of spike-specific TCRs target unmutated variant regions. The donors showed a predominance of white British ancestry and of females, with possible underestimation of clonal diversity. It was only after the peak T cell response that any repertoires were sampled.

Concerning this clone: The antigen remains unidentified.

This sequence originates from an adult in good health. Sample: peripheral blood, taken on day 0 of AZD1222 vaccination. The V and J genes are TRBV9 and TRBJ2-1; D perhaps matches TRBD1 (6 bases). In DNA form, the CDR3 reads TGTGCCAGCAGCGTAGAACAGGGTGATGAGCAGTTCTTC. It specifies CASSVEQGDEQFF.